Listed below are T cell receptor beta chains from one sample, sequenced in a study of a mutant IDH1 vaccine in newly diagnosed glioma. Some clones are missing from TCRdb's copy, which holds only in-frame ones; the method was immunoSEQ multiplex PCR. The data contain 20,000 to 25,000 clones, approximately 85% of them singletons. Sequenced here: PBMCs, sampled from a glioma patient treated with radiotherapy, temozolomide or both. Receptor source: a man between 35 and 55 years old with glioma. The conserved cysteine and the conserved F or W are not part of the CDR3 here. The order of the fields is V gene, clone size, CDR3 protein. Expanded clones get a size class; other rows say once, few or many, or leave the size out.

TRBV2 | medium-sized | ASSPYDRLGMNTEAF
TRBV14 | NA | ASSRNTGLRTEAF
TRBV7-2 | NA | ASSRGVNEKLF
TRBV7-9 | NA | ASSSTGGPNTEAF
TRBV6-4 | NA | ASSEQGDTDTQY
TRBV5-8 | NA | ASKAEGAF
TRBV2 | NA | ASSGEQNSPLH
TRBV28 | few | ASKGSYNEQF
TRBV7-9 | NA | ASSLEATDLRNYGYT
TRBV2 | NA | ASSLDRQGGYT
TRBV7-2 | NA | ASSPGPSSYNEQF
TRBV5-6 | NA | ASSLEGLTGWNTEAF
TRBV5-4 | once | ASSLPRGADTEAF
TRBV5-4 | NA | ASSAGTGRSYEQY
TRBV2 | once | ASSDSDRGTGELF
TRBV6-1 | NA | ASSEDYGIQPQH
TRBV9 | NA | ASSVAGQGFELF
TRBV4-1 | NA | ASSQDISGGRGYT
TRBV7-3 | NA | ASSLTGREGNTIY
TRBV14 | NA | ASSQRNLYGYT
TRBV15 | NA | ATSRLQPGQGAQETQY
TRBV9 | NA | ASSVGGTNEKLF
TRBV7-9 | NA | ASSFTGQSPLH
TRBV5-6 | once | ASSPLTDRFGNTIY
TRBV21-1 | NA | ASSMKLSNEKLF
TRBV2 | once | ASSPSWRNEKLF
TRBV28 | NA | ASSHEGAEQY
TRBV6-5 | NA | ASSYSGTGGEETQY
TRBV11-2 | NA | ASSPSRGNEKLF
TRBV5-1 | NA | ASTLTEGQSYGYT
TRBV7-2 | NA | ASSLGNQPQH